Reported below is one T cell receptor (beta chain). The antigen remains undetermined. The CDR3 extends over 13 amino acids. The junction had 7 bases not matched to a gene; V was cut back by 6 bases and J by 6 bases. The germline V gene encodes CDR1 MNHEY and CDR2 SMNVEV (reference sequence). This sample was included in a study of T-cell memory formation after mild COVID-19. For the study at large: There were largely donor-specific TCR clusters. The study, taken as a whole, reports: Contracting CD8+ clones were enriched in EMRA, CD4+ mainly in CM and EM. Some clones that responded turned up in pre-infection memory, which suggests that cross-reactive memory joined in.

It was 5'RACE with constant-segment primers that produced the TCR alpha and TCR beta cDNA libraries, which carried sample barcodes and UMIs. TCRdb re-called the 5' RACE reads with MiXCR, one entry per CDR3 protein. This sample has a few hundred thousand distinct CDR3 sequences, with 20% to 25% found just once. The chain joins TRBV27 to TRBJ1-2, with 7 bases fitting TRBD1. The sequenced sample consisted of PBMCs or a T cell subset sorted from them (not recorded which). The source of this sequence is an adult woman who had mild COVID-19 (a few samples of this study predate the infection). Cell type and time point are not known. CDR3 DNA sequence: TGTGCCAGCAGCCTGACAGGGACCCATGGCTACACCTTC. Translating it yields CASSLTGTHGYTF.